This T cell receptor (beta chain) appears in the sequencing data of a study of T cells in Graves' hyperthyroidism and ophthalmopathy (dated by TCRdb to between 2019 and 2020). With respect to the entire study: To identify distinguishing TCR V-J signatures, a discovery cohort of some 99 patients was used, comprising fewer than 45 with Graves' ophthalmopathy and roughly 60 with stable Graves' hyperthyroidism. An independent validation cohort of around 19 hyperthyroidism patients and more than 15 patients who later progressed to ophthalmopathy tested prospective prediction of ophthalmopathy. The approximately 98 discovery patients were randomly divided into training and test sets at a 7:3 ratio. Thyroid tissue and blood T-cell repertoires from several Graves' hyperthyroidism patients were also compared in the study. Following sampling, methimazole starting at 30 mg daily was given to hyperthyroidism patients, and high-dose intravenous methylprednisolone was given to ophthalmopathy patients. The paper reports TCR Vbeta CDR3 sequencing of approximately 130 peripheral blood samples: approximately 41 ophthalmopathy, about 75 hyperthyroidism and about 17 progressor patients. Findings and caveats that apply to the study as a whole: Blood samples also contained most of the expanded thyroid clonotypes (frequency above 0.001), which suggests that blood repertoires may reflect thyroid immune responses. Ophthalmopathy was separated from stable hyperthyroidism by a 13 V-J signature model, with 87.88% sensitivity and 81% to 82% specificity obtained in cross-validation and 80%/75% obtained in testing. During validation, the model predicted progression to ophthalmopathy a median of approximately 6 months ahead of onset, with just under 71% sensitivity and 72% to 80% specificity. Sample size was not statistically predetermined, and blinding of investigators to group allocation was not performed.

V loses 6 bases, J loses 14 bases, and the germline ends lie 10 bases apart. The CDR3 sequence holds 8 residues, the cysteine and phenylalanine included. Left in the record is the CDR3 DNA by itself, 24 bases read in frame from the first base. Reading the germline V gene gives CDR1 SQVTM and CDR2 ANQGSEA. TCR beta CDR3 regions were amplified from RNA transcripts. The TCR CDR3 was subjected to a first round of RT-PCR using the HTBI primer set and the Qiagen OneStep RT-PCR kit. Libraries were constructed in a second round of multiplex PCR, after which size selection and purification were performed. The libraries were sequenced on an Illumina HiSeq2000 using paired-end 100 bp reads. Concerning the study's data processing: SOAPnuke was used to process the raw data, removing reads that contained adapters or uncalled bases, had a mean Phred below 15, or lacked an exact match to the constant primer or identifier. High-quality paired reads were merged with COPE v1.2.5, and unique nucleotide sequences were defined as clonotypes. MiTCR v1.1 was used to align the clonotypes against IMGT TRBV, TRBD and TRBJ reference segments. Only V-J combinations with frequency above 0.0001, covering approximately 99% of repertoires, were analysed. The TCS score was defined as the ratio of F50 (clonal expansion) to E x V (chaos), calculated using BLOSUM62-based TCRdist between CDR3 peptides within each V-J. Welch's t-statistics and random forest reduced some 510 V-J features to roughly 13, which were used in a naive Bayes classifier (R e1071). Thyroid-blood repertoire similarity was quantified with the Morisita-Horn index. TCRdb redid the processing of the public reads, applying fastp at Q25 and MiXCR, and retained in-frame beta chains. Every CDR3 protein is listed once, alongside the most common genes and DNA of its rows. These V and J calls rely on TCRdb rather than the paper's analysis. For this sample the table gives roughly 510,000 distinct CDR3 sequences, of which 40% to 55% were detected only once. The ten largest clones add up to 44% of the sample.

Exclusion was applied to patients with uncontrolled infections, other autoimmune diseases, pregnancy or lactation. Diagnoses relied on clinical symptoms, serum thyroxine and TRAb, thyroid ultrasound and orbital computed tomography. Trizol reagent was used to extract total RNA, and RNA quality was then checked on an Agilent 2100 Bioanalyzer. This clonotype was seen more than once but under ten times. Its antigen target is currently unknown. Qualities for individual bases were not recorded, and no much larger clone is one base off. The chain links TRBV29-1 with TRBJ1-2, with a weak D call of TRBD1 (5 bases match). The sequence was collected from an adult woman with Graves' disease, either hyperthyroidism or ophthalmopathy (not recorded which). Sequencing was done on a sample of peripheral blood or thyroid tissue (not recorded which). The CDR3 region has the sequence CSVGAHTF. In nucleotide form, the sequence is TGCAGCGTCGGGGCCCATACCTTC.